This T cell receptor beta chain appears in the sequencing data of a study of technical replicates of blood from a handful of donors. Some clones are missing from TCRdb's copy, which holds only in-frame ones; the method was immunoSEQ multiplex PCR. The sample has 65,000 to 85,000 clones, around 90% seen once. Looked up from germline, CDR1 is GTSNPN and CDR2 is SVGIG (reference sequence). The CDR3 length is 15 residues. The source material was T cells isolated from PBMCs. This clonotype was sampled from a human donor in good health. This rearrangement joins TRBV30 to TRBJ2-5, with TRBD2 identical over 10 bases. With the DNA end fitting TRBJ2-7 better, the J assignment may be wrong. The CDR3 loop is CAWDSGTSASYEQYF. The DNA of the CDR3 is TGTGCCTGGGATTCCGGGACTAGCGCTTCCTACGAGCAGTACTTC.